A single sample is the source of the 14 T cell receptor beta chains below, sequenced in a study of T cell responses to AZD1222 COVID-19 vaccine. Sequencing was performed with immunoSEQ multiplex PCR; in TCRdb, only in-frame clones are kept and a portion is missing. The data show fewer than 250,000 clones, with about 93% seen just once and around 1% held by the top ten. This material consisted of peripheral blood, taken on day 0 of MenACWY control vaccination. These receptors were obtained from an adult in good health.

The rearrangement joins TRBV5-1 to TRBJ2-7, with 9 bases lining up with TRBD1. CDR1 SGHRS and CDR2 YFSETQ come from the germline V gene. This CDR3 contains 15 residues. After removal of 4 bases from V and 3 bases from J, the junction contained 8 bases not matched to a gene. The CDR3 DNA is TGCGCCAGCAGCCTAACAGGGGGCTCCATCTACGAGCAGTACTTC. This codes for CASSLTGGSIYEQYF. Full variable domain (rest looked up from reference TRBV5-1 and TRBJ2-7): KAGVTQTPRYLIKTRGQQVTLSCSPISGHRSVSWYQQTPGQGLQFLFEYFSETQRNKGNFPGRFSGRQFSNSRSEMNVSTLELGDSALYLCASSLTGGSIYEQYFGPGTRLTVT.

The rearrangement uses TRBV2 and TRBJ1-6; maybe TRBD1 (5 bases). V was shortened by 6 bases and J by 3 bases, with 18 bases between the two germline ends. Germline V gene lookup returns CDR1 SNHLY and CDR2 FYNNEI. The length of the CDR3 is 17 residues. CDR3 protein: CASSPLRARDYNSPLHF. The CDR3 coding sequence is TGTGCCAGCAGCCCCTTGCGCGCCAGGGACTATAATTCACCCCTCCACTTT. The full variable domain, completed using reference TRBV2 and TRBJ1-6, is EPEVTQTPSHQVTQMGQEVILRCVPISNHLYFYWYRQILGQKVEFLVSFYNNEISEKSEIFDDQFSVERPDGSNFTLKIRSTKLEDSAMYFCASSPLRARDYNSPLHFGNGTRLTVT.

The chain recombines TRBV6-6 with TRBJ2-7, with 9 positions matching TRBD2. From germline, CDR1 is MNHNY and CDR2 SVGAGI (reference sequence). This CDR3 has 17 amino acids. V was pared by 6 bases and J by 2 bases, with 14 bases of the junction left unmatched. The CDR3 nucleotides are TGTGCCAGCAGACGAGAGATGAGCGGGGGGAAACCCTACGAGCAGTACTTC. It is translated as CASRREMSGGKPYEQYF.

This chain links TRBV29-1 with TRBJ2-5; D possibly corresponds to TRBD1 (5 bases). In germline, CDR1 is SQVTM, CDR2 ANQGSEA. Trimming removed 6 bases from V and 0 bases from J, with 17 bases in between. CDR3 size: 15 residues. The CDR3 region is CSVAKTAFNQETQYF. CDR3 nucleotides: TGCAGCGTAGCGAAGACAGCCTTTAACCAAGAGACCCAGTACTTC. The full variable domain, its missing parts supplied by reference TRBV29-1 and TRBJ2-5, is SAVISQKPSRDICQRGTSLTIQCQVDSQVTMMFWYRQQPGQSLTLIATANQGSEATYESGFVIDKFPISRPNLTFSTLTVSNMSPEDSSIYLCSVAKTAFNQETQYFGPGTRLLVL.

This clone was counted once. The rearrangement joins TRBV5-1 to TRBJ1-6; TRBD1 might be the D (5 bases). This CDR3 has 17 residues. V was trimmed by 0 bases and J by 1 base, leaving 11 bases between them. Germline V lookup: CDR1 SGHRS, CDR2 YFSETQ. CDR3 amino acids: CASSLAPQGSYNSPLHF. The CDR3 DNA follows: TGCGCCAGCAGCTTGGCCCCCCAGGGATCCTATAATTCACCCCTCCACTTT.

This clone was counted a single time. This sequence joins TRBV3-1 (or the pseudogene TRBV3-2) and TRBJ2-5; D unresolved. The CDR3 runs 16 residues. Germline CDR1 LGHDT, CDR2 YNNKEL (reference sequence). Deletions cut 1 base from V and 3 bases from J, with 15 bases between. CDR3 nucleotide sequence: TGTGCCAGCAGCCAAGGCGGCATCCACGATAAAGAGACCCAGTACTTC. Amino acids: CASSQGGIHDKETQYF.

The rearrangement links TRBV30 to TRBJ2-1; D remains ambiguous. CDR3 length: 12 residues. V was trimmed by 5 bases and J by 2 bases, leaving 7 bases between them. Germline V gives CDR1 GTSNPN, CDR2 SVGIG (reference sequence). The CDR3 sequence: CAWARAYNEQFF. For the CDR3, the DNA is TGTGCCTGGGCAAGGGCCTACAATGAGCAGTTCTTC.

V gene TRBV30 combines with J gene TRBJ2-2; tentatively, D is TRBD2 (5 bases). Germline V gives CDR1 GTSNPN, CDR2 SVGIG (reference sequence). This CDR3 region has 16 residues. V was pared by 6 bases and J by 4 bases, with 21 bases between. The CDR3 DNA sequence: TGTGCCTGCACTAGGGAAGACGCTCTTCTCACCGGGGAGCTGTTTTTT. Translation: CACTREDALLTGELFF.

V gene TRBV5-1 combines with J gene TRBJ1-1; TRBD1 aligns across 7 bases. The CDR3 runs 13 residues. Germline V gene sequence: CDR1 SGHRS, CDR2 YFSETQ. The ends lost 5 bases at V and 4 bases at J; junction bases unmatched: 5. CDR3 sequence (DNA): TGCGCCAGCAGTATACAGGGGAGCACTGAAGCTTTCTTT. Its protein is CASSIQGSTEAFF.

The chain uses TRBV28 and TRBJ1-2, with 7 bases matching TRBD1. Trimming took 5 bases from V and 6 from J; bases not matched to a gene: 9. The CDR3 is made up of 14 amino acids. The germline V gene has CDR1 MDHEN and CDR2 SYDVKM. The CDR3 sequence is CASSTTTGSHGYTF. The CDR3 DNA follows: TGTGCCAGCAGTACAACGACAGGGAGCCATGGCTACACCTTC.

The V gene is TRBV7-3, the J gene TRBJ2-3; 11 nucleotides match TRBD2. Losses at the gene ends were 6 bases for V and 5 bases for J; bases not matched to a gene: 13. The CDR3 sequence is 17 residues long. Germline CDR1 SGHTA, CDR2 FQGTGA. The CDR3 sequence: CASSSNSGGAVGDTQYF. The CDR3 DNA is TGTGCCAGCAGTAGTAATAGCGGGGGGGCCGTCGGAGATACGCAGTATTTT.

The gene calls are TRBV7-2 and TRBJ2-7; no clear D. The CDR3 loop spans 14 amino acids. Germline CDR1 is SGHTA and CDR2 is FQGNSA. V gave up 0 bases and J gave up 2 bases, with 8 bases separating them. CDR3 sequence: CASSLARTAYEQYF. CDR3 bases: TGTGCCAGCAGCTTAGCGCGGACGGCCTACGAGCAGTACTTC.

The chain uses TRBV5-1 and TRBJ2-2; 10 nucleotides agree with TRBD2. The V segment lost 1 base and the J segment 7 bases; nucleotides outside the gene matches: 4. This CDR3 region has 15 residues. Germline assignment: CDR1 SGHRS and CDR2 YFSETQ. The DNA of the CDR3 is TGCGCCAGCAGCTTGACTCTAGCGGGGGTCGGGGAGCTGTTTTTT. Residues: CASSLTLAGVGELFF.

The CDR3 loop reads CASSTPGGRQQPQHF. The CDR3 DNA is TGTGCCAGTAGTACCCCAGGGGGGCGGCAGCAGCCCCAGCATTTT. The genes are TRBV19 and TRBJ1-5; 7 positions agree with TRBD1. V dropped 4 bases and J dropped 7; count of bases not matched to a gene: 10. This CDR3 is 15 amino acids long. Germline V CDR1 and CDR2: LNHDA, SQIVND (reference sequence). The full variable domain, its missing parts supplied by reference TRBV19 and TRBJ1-5, is DGGITQSPKYLFRKEGQNVTLSCEQNLNHDAMYWYRQDPGQGLRLIYYSQIVNDFQKGDIAEGYSVSREKKESFPLTVTSAQKNPTAFYLCASSTPGGRQQPQHFGDGTRLSIL.